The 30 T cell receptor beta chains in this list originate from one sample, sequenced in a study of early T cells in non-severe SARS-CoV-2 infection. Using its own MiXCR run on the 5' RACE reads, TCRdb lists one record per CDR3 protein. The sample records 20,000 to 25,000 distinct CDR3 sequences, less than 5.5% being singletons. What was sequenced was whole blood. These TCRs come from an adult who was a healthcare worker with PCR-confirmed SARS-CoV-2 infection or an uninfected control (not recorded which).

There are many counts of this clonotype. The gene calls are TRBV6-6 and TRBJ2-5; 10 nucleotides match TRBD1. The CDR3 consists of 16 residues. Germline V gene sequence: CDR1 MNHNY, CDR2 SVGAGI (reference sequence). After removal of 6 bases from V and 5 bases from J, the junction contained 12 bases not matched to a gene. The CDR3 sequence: CASRPDRGRVGETQYF. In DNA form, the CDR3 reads TGTGCCAGCAGGCCCGACAGGGGGCGCGTTGGGGAGACCCAGTACTTC.

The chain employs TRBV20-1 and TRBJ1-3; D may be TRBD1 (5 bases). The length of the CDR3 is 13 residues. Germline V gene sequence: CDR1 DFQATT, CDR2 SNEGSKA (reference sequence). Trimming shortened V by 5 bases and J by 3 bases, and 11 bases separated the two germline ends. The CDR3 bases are TGCAGTGCTGAGGGGAGGGATGGAAACACCATATATTTT. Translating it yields CSAEGRDGNTIYF.

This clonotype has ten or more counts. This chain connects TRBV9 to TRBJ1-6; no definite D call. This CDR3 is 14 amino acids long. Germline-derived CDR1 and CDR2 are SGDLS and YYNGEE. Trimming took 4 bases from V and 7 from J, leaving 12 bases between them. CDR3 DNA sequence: TGTGCCAGCAGCATAGGACCCGGGAATTCACCCCTCCACTTT. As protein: CASSIGPGNSPLHF. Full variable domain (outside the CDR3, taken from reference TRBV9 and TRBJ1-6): DSGVTQTPKHLITATGQRVTLRCSPRSGDLSVYWYQQSLDQGLQFLIQYYNGEERAKGNILERFSAQQFPDLHSELNLSSLELGDSALYFCASSIGPGNSPLHFGNGTRLTVT.

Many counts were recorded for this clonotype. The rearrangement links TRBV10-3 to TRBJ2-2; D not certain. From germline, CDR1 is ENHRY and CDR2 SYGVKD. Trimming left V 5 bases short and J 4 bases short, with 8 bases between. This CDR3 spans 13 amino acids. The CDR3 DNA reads TGTGCCATCAGTTTAAGTCCCACCGGGGAGCTGTTTTTT. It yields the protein CAISLSPTGELFF.

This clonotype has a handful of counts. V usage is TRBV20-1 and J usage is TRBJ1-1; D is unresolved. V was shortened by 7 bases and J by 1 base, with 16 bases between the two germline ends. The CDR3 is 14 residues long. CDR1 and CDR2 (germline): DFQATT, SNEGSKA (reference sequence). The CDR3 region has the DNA TGCAGTGAGATGCCGGCACAGAGGAACACTGAAGCTTTCTTT. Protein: CSEMPAQRNTEAFF.

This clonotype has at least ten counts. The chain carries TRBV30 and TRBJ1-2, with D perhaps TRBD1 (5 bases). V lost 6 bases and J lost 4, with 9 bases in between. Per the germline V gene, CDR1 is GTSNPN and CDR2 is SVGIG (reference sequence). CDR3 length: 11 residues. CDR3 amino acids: CACQGGYGYTF. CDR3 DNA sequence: TGTGCCTGCCAGGGAGGCTATGGCTACACCTTC.

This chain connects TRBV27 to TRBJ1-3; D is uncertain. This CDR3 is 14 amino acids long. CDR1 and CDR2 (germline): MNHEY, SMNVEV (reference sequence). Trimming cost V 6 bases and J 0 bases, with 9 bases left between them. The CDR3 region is CASRSLSSGNTIYF. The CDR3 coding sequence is TGTGCCAGCAGGAGTTTGAGCTCTGGAAACACCATATATTTT.

CDR3 nucleotides: TGTGCCAGCAGCCCTTACGGGGGCAATCAGCCCCAGCATTTT. It codes for CASSPYGGNQPQHF. The chain is built from TRBV12-3 or TRBV12-4 and TRBJ1-5, with no clear D. V lost 6 bases to trimming and J lost 2 bases, with 11 bases between them. CDR3 length equals 14 residues.

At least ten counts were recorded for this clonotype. The CDR3 DNA follows: TGTGCCAGCAGCGCCACCGGGACTAGCGGGGGGGCTCACAATGAGCAGTTCTTC. This codes for CASSATGTSGGAHNEQFF. The rearrangement uses TRBV9 and TRBJ2-1, with 16 bases fitting TRBD2. The germline gives CDR1 SGDLS, CDR2 YYNGEE. V lost 3 bases to trimming and J lost 5 bases; unmatched junction nucleotides: 8. The CDR3 runs to 18 residues. Combining the CDR3 with reference TRBV9 and TRBJ2-1 gives the whole variable domain DSGVTQTPKHLITATGQRVTLRCSPRSGDLSVYWYQQSLDQGLQFLIQYYNGEERAKGNILERFSAQQFPDLHSELNLSSLELGDSALYFCASSATGTSGGAHNEQFFGPGTRLTVL.

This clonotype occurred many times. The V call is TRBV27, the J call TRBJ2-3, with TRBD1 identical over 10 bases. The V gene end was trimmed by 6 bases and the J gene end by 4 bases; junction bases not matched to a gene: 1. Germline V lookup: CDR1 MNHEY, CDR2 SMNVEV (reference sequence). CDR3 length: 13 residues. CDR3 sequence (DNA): TGTGCCAGCAGAGGACAGGGGGCAGATACGCAGTATTTT. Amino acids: CASRGQGADTQYF.

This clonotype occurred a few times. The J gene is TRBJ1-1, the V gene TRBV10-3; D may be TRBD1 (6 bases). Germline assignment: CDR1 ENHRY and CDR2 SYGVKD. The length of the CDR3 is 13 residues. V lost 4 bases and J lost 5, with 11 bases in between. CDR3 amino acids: CAISAGGNTEAFF. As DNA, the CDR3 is TGTGCCATCAGTGCGGGGGGCAATACTGAAGCTTTCTTT.

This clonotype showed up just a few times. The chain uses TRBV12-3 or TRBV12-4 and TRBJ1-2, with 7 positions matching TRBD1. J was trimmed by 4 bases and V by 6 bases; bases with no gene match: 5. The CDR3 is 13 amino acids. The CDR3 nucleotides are TGTGCCAGCAGCTCGGGACAGCTCTATGGCTACACCTTC. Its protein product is CASSSGQLYGYTF.

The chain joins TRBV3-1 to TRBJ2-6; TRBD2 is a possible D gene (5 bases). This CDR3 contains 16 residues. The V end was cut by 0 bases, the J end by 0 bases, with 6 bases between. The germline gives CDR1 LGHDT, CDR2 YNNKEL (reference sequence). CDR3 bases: TGTGCCAGCAGCCAAGATGGGAGCTCTGGGGCCAACGTCCTGACTTTC. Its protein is CASSQDGSSGANVLTF. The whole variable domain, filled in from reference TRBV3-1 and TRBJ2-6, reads DTAVSQTPKYLVTQMGNDKSIKCEQNLGHDTMYWYKQDSKKFLKIMFSYNNKELIINETVPNRFSPKSPDKAHLNLHINSLELGDSAVYFCASSQDGSSGANVLTFGAGSRLTVL.

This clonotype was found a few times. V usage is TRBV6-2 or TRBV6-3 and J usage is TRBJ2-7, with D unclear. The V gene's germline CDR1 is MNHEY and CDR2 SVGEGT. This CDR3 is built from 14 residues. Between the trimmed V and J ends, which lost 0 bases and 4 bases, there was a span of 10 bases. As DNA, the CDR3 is TGTGCCAGCAGTTACTCAGTGCCGAATTACGAGCAGTACTTC. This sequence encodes CASSYSVPNYEQYF.

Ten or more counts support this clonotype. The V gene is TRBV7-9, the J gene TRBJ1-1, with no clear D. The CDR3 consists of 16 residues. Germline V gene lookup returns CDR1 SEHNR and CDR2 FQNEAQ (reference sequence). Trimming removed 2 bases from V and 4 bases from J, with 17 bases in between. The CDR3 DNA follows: TGTGCCAGCAGCTTATTACGCCTAGAGGTGGTCACTGAAGCTTTCTTT. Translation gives CASSLLRLEVVTEAFF.

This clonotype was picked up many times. The CDR3 DNA follows: TGTGCCAGCAGTTTGGACGGGCCTCCTCGGGAGCAGTACTTC. Amino acids: CASSLDGPPREQYF. The chain has TRBV6-5 and TRBJ2-7; no clear D gene. With 4 bases removed from V and 7 bases from J, the gap between germline ends came to 17 bases. The V gene's germline CDR1 is MNHEY and CDR2 SVGAGI. The CDR3 covers 14 residues.

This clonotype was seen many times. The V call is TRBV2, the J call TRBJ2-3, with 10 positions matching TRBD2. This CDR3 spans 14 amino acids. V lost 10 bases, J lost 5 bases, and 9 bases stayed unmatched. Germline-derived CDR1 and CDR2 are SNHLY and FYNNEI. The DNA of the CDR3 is TGTGCCACCGGGAGGGGGACTAGCGTAGATACGCAGTATTTT. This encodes CATGRGTSVDTQYF.

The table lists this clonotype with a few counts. CDR3 sequence reads: CASRPTGTQNPPLHF. The CDR3 DNA reads TGTGCCAGCAGGCCGACCGGGACACAAAATCCACCCCTCCACTTT. The J gene is TRBJ1-6, the V gene TRBV7-9; TRBD1 might be the D (6 bases). This CDR3 is built from 15 residues. Germline V CDR1 and CDR2: SEHNR, FQNEAQ (reference sequence). The V end was cut by 6 bases, the J end by 11 bases, with 20 bases between.

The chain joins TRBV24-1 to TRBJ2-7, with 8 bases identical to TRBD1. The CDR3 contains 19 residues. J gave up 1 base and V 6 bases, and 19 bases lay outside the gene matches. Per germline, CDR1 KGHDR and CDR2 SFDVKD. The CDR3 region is CATSPSPGQEIIKSYEQYF. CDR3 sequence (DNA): TGTGCCACCAGTCCCTCCCCGGGACAGGAAATTATCAAATCCTACGAGCAGTACTTC.

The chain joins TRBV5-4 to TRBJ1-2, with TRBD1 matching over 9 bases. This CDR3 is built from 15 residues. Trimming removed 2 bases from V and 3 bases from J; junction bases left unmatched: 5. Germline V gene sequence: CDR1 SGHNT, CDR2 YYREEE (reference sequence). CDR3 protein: CASSFPGQGDYGYTF. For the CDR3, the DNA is TGTGCCAGCAGCTTCCCGGGACAGGGCGACTATGGCTACACCTTC.

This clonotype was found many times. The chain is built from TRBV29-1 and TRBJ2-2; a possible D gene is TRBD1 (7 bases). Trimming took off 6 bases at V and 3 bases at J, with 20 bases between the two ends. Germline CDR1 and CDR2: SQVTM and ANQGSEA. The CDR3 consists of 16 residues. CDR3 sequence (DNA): TGCAGCGTGACTCCCCGGGAGAGGGGGCACACCGGGGAGCTGTTTTTT. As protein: CSVTPRERGHTGELFF.

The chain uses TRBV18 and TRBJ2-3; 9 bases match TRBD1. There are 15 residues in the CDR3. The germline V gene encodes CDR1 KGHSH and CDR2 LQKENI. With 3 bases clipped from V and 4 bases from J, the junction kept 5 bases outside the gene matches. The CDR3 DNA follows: TGTGCCAGCTCACCTTACAGGGGGCGGTCAGATACGCAGTATTTT. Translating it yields CASSPYRGRSDTQYF.

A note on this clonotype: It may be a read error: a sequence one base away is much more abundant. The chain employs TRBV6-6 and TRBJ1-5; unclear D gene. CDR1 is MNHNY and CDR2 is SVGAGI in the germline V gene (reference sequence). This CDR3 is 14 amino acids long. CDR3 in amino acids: CANSLIGSNQPQHF. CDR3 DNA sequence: TGTGCCAACAGTCTCATTGGGAGCAATCAGCCCCAGCATTTT.

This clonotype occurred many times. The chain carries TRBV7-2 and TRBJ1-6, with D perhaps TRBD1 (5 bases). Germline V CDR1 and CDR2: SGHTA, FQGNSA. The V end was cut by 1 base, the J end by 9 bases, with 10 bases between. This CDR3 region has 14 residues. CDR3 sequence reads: CASSLDPGGSPLHF. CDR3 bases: TGTGCCAGCAGCTTAGATCCGGGGGGTTCACCCCTCCACTTT.

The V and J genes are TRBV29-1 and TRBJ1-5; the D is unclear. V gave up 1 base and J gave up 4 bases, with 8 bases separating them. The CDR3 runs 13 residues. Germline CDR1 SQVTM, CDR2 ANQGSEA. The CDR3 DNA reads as TGCAGCGTTGAAGCGCAGCCTAATCAGCCCCAGCATTTT. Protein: CSVEAQPNQPQHF.

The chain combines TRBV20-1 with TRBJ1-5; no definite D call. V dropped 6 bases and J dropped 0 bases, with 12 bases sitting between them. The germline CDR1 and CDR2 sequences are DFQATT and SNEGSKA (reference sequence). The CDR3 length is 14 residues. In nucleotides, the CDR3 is TGCAGTGCCGGGGTGGCAGCTAGCAATCAGCCCCAGCATTTT. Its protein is CSAGVAASNQPQHF.

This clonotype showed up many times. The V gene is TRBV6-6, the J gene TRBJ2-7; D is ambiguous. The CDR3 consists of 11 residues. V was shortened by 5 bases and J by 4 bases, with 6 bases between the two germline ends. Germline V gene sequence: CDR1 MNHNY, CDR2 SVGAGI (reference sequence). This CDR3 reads CASSTQYEQYF. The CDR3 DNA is TGTGCCAGCAGTACCCAATACGAGCAGTACTTC.

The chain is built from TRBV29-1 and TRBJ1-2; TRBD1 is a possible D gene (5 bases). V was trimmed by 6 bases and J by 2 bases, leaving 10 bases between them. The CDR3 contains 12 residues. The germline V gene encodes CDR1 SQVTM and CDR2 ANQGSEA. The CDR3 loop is CSVSTANYGYTF. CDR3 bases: TGCAGCGTCTCGACAGCCAACTATGGCTACACCTTC.

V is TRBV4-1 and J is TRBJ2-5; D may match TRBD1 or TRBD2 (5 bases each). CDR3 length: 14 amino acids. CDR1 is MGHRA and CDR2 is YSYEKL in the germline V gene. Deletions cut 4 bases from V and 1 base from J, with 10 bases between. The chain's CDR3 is CASSPDGAQETQYF. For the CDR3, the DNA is TGCGCCAGCAGCCCGGACGGGGCCCAAGAGACCCAGTACTTC.

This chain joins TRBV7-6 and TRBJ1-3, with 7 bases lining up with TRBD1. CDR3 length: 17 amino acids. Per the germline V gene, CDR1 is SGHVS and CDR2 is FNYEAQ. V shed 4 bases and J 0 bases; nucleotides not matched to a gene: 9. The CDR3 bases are TGTGCCAGCAGCTCGTCGACAGGGAGGATCTCTGGAAACACCATATATTTT. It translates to CASSSSTGRISGNTIYF.